Each of the 21 T cell receptor beta chains below was sequenced from the same sample in a study of vaccination and CD4 T cells after COVID-19. No antigens are known for them. The treatment was: approximately 9-day PBMC culture with coronavirus spike peptide pools or control peptides (ViraFEST assay). Sequenced with the Oncomine TCR Beta short-read assay was DNA taken from cultured CD4+ T cells. MiXCR was run by TCRdb on the PCR reads, yielding one entry per CDR3 protein. This table holds just over 20,000 distinct CDR3 sequences, about 51% found once. The sequenced sample was CD4+ T cells from blood, cultured in vitro. The receptors come from a human donor who had recovered from COVID-19.

This chain joins TRBV7-2 and TRBJ1-3; D unresolved. Germline CDR1 SGHTA, CDR2 FQGNSA. The CDR3 runs 16 residues. Trimming pared 2 bases from V and 0 bases from J, leaving 11 bases between. The CDR3 reads CTSSLLTGISGNTIYF. The CDR3 DNA follows: TGTACCAGCAGCTTACTGACGGGGATCTCTGGAAACACCATATATTTT.

The rearrangement joins TRBV10-2 to TRBJ1-5, with D possibly matching TRBD1 (6 bases). CDR1 and CDR2 from the germline V gene are WSHSY and SAAADI. The V gene lost 6 bases and the J gene lost 3 bases, with 12 bases spanning the gap. This CDR3 is 14 amino acids long. CDR3 loop: CASSPGTYNQPQHF. The CDR3 bases are TGCGCCAGCAGCCCCGGGACATACAATCAGCCCCAGCATTTT.

A note on this clonotype: The germline gene is not matched at one end of the junction; a read error may be the cause. The chain has TRBV20-1 and TRBJ1-4, with a possible D match to TRBD1 (6 bases). The germline CDR1 and CDR2 sequences are DFQATT and SNEGSKA (reference sequence). This CDR3 has 11 amino acids. DNA of the CDR3: TGCAGTGCTAGAGATAGAGGACAGTGGATTTTT. Protein sequence: CSARDRGQWIF.

This clonotype was picked up a small number of times. V is TRBV20-1 and J is TRBJ2-1, with TRBD2 matching over 7 bases. The CDR3 spans 14 residues. Germline CDR1 DFQATT, CDR2 SNEGSKA (reference sequence). Losses at the gene ends were 7 bases for V and 1 base for J; bases not matched to a gene: 7. The CDR3 nucleotides read TGCAGTGTTAGGGGAGGGCCTTCCTACAATGAGCAGTTCTTC. Translating it yields CSVRGGPSYNEQFF.

There are a few counts of this clonotype. The chain links TRBV30 to TRBJ2-5, with 8 positions matching TRBD2. Germline-derived CDR1 and CDR2 are GTSNPN and SVGIG (reference sequence). With 4 bases clipped from V and 8 bases from J, the junction kept 6 bases outside the gene matches. The CDR3 has 12 residues. CDR3 sequence: CAWIPGGNTQYF. The CDR3 DNA follows: TGTGCCTGGATCCCGGGGGGGAACACCCAGTACTTC.

The chain is built from TRBV7-9 and TRBJ2-3; D may be TRBD1 (5 bases). Per the germline V gene, CDR1 is SEHNR and CDR2 is FQNEAQ (reference sequence). V lost 0 bases to trimming and J lost 3 bases, with 7 bases between them. This CDR3 has 14 residues. CDR3 nucleotide sequence: TGTGCCAGCAGCTTAGCGGGGCCGACAGATACGCAGTATTTT. Amino acid sequence: CASSLAGPTDTQYF.

This chain connects TRBV28 to TRBJ1-2; perhaps TRBD1 as D (5 bases). Germline CDR1 MDHEN, CDR2 SYDVKM. The CDR3 is 13 amino acids. V lost 5 bases to trimming and J lost 8 bases, with 15 bases between them. Here the CDR3 DNA reads TGTGCCAGCAGTCGCCAGGGTATGTTGGGCTACACCTTC. Translation: CASSRQGMLGYTF.

Only a few counts were recorded for this clonotype. J is TRBJ2-7 and V is TRBV20-1; TRBD2 is a possible D gene (5 bases). Trimming cost V 7 bases and J 2 bases, with 12 bases left between them. The CDR3 has 12 amino acids. CDR1 DFQATT and CDR2 SNEGSKA come from the germline V gene (reference sequence). CDR3 DNA sequence: TGCAGTGGCGGGCCCGATACCTACGAGCAGTACTTC. Translating it yields CSGGPDTYEQYF.

The chain recombines TRBV10-2 with TRBJ1-1, with 10 nucleotides matching TRBD1. The V gene end was trimmed by 7 bases and the J gene end by 12 bases; junction bases not matched to a gene: 11. This CDR3 is built from 13 residues. Germline assignment: CDR1 WSHSY and CDR2 SAAADI. CDR3 nucleotide sequence: TGCGCCAGCACCTCCGGGGACAGGGGTGGACCTTTCTTT. It translates to CASTSGDRGGPFF.

V gene TRBV7-9 combines with J gene TRBJ1-1; TRBD1 is a possible D gene (5 bases). Germline values: CDR1 SEHNR, CDR2 FQNEAQ (reference sequence). The CDR3 runs to 15 residues. V lost 6 bases and J 0 bases, leaving 14 bases between the germline ends. The CDR3 nucleotides are TGTGCCAGCAGGTCCGGGACGCGCATGAACACTGAAGCTTTCTTT. Protein product: CASRSGTRMNTEAFF.

This clonotype was seen a few times. The chain links TRBV28 to TRBJ1-2, with D uncertain. In germline, CDR1 is MDHEN, CDR2 SYDVKM. V gave up 6 bases and J gave up 4 bases, with 9 bases separating them. The CDR3 runs 12 residues. In DNA form, the CDR3 reads TGTGCCAGCAGGTCGGGAGGCTATGGCTACACCTTC. Amino acids: CASRSGGYGYTF.

This chain connects TRBV5-8 to TRBJ1-1; D is possibly TRBD1 (5 bases). With 0 bases removed from V and 7 bases from J, the gap between germline ends came to 10 bases. The CDR3 spans 13 residues. Germline V gene data show CDR1 as SGHTS and CDR2 as YDEGEE. DNA for the CDR3: TGTGCCAGCAGCTTGGTGGGGGTCTTTGAAGCTTTCTTT. Its protein product is CASSLVGVFEAFF.

This clonotype was observed a few times. This chain links TRBV11-1 with TRBJ2-3; the match to TRBD1 covers 9 bases. Germline V gene sequence: CDR1 SGHAT, CDR2 FQDESV (reference sequence). Unmatched junction bases numbered 10, after V lost 1 base and J lost 5 bases. The CDR3 sequence is 17 residues long. The CDR3 DNA is TGTGCCAGCAGCTTAGTGCCGCCGGGACAGGGAAGAGATACGCAGTATTTT. This codes for CASSLVPPGQGRDTQYF.

The V call is TRBV18, the J call TRBJ1-2, with TRBD1 matching 9 bases. The CDR3 has 17 amino acids. The V gene end was trimmed by 3 bases and the J gene end by 0 bases; junction bases not matched to a gene: 8. Germline V CDR1 and CDR2: KGHSH, LQKENI. The CDR3 protein is CASSPSNRGPSNYGYTF. The CDR3 bases are TGTGCCAGCTCACCGTCGAACAGGGGGCCCTCTAACTATGGCTACACCTTC.

This clonotype showed up just once. This rearrangement joins TRBV5-1 to TRBJ1-4, with 7 positions matching TRBD1. The V segment lost 2 bases and the J segment 4 bases; nucleotides outside the gene matches: 5. Germline V lookup: CDR1 SGHRS, CDR2 YFSETQ. This CDR3 has 15 amino acids. CDR3 coding DNA: TGCGCCAGCAGCTTCCGGGACAGCCATAATGAAAAACTGTTTTTT. Protein sequence: CASSFRDSHNEKLFF. Full variable domain (missing parts from reference TRBV5-1 and TRBJ1-4): KAGVTQTPRYLIKTRGQQVTLSCSPISGHRSVSWYQQTPGQGLQFLFEYFSETQRNKGNFPGRFSGRQFSNSRSEMNVSTLELGDSALYLCASSFRDSHNEKLFFGSGTQLSVL.

V and J are TRBV6-1 and TRBJ1-1; 10 positions match TRBD1. J was trimmed by 4 bases and V by 5 bases; bases with no gene match: 4. Germline values: CDR1 MNHNS, CDR2 SASEGT. This CDR3 region has 14 residues. CDR3 sequence: CASSTGQGVTEAFF. As DNA, the CDR3 is TGTGCCAGCAGTACAGGACAGGGGGTCACTGAAGCTTTCTTT.

The chain recombines TRBV15 with TRBJ2-3; the D gene is possibly TRBD1 (6 bases). The CDR3 runs 15 residues. Between the trimmed V and J ends, which lost 1 base and 0 bases, there was a span of 8 bases. Germline CDR1 is LNHNV and CDR2 is YYDKDF (reference sequence). As DNA, the CDR3 is TGTGCCACCAGCAGAGGACAGGCGAGCACAGATACGCAGTATTTT. This codes for CATSRGQASTDTQYF.

This chain joins TRBV6-4 and TRBJ2-7; 9 bases agree with TRBD1. Germline lookup yields CDR1 MRHNA and CDR2 SNTAGT. The CDR3 is 13 amino acids. J gave up 8 bases and V 0 bases, and 2 bases lay outside the gene matches. The CDR3 DNA follows: TGTGCCAGCAGTGACTCGGGACAGGGTAAGCAGTACTTC. Protein: CASSDSGQGKQYF.

The chain recombines TRBV11-3 with TRBJ2-2, with no clear D. CDR3 length equals 15 residues. The V gene lost 3 bases and the J gene lost 7 bases, with 15 bases spanning the gap. The germline V gene has CDR1 SGHNT and CDR2 YENEEA. The CDR3 here is CASSLNDWNNGELFF. CDR3 nucleotides: TGTGCCAGCAGCTTGAACGACTGGAATAACGGGGAGCTGTTTTTT.

The chain has TRBV30 and TRBJ2-7; D not resolved. CDR1 and CDR2 from the germline V gene are GTSNPN and SVGIG (reference sequence). The V end lost 8 bases, the J end lost 3 bases, and 17 bases lay between the germline ends. The CDR3 runs to 13 residues. CDR3 DNA sequence: TGTGCCGGAAGCACGAAGCCAAACTACGAGCAGTACTTC. Its translation is CAGSTKPNYEQYF.

The chain recombines TRBV11-3 with TRBJ2-3; 9 bases fit TRBD1. Germline V gives CDR1 SGHNT, CDR2 YENEEA. Trimming took 3 bases from V and 1 from J; bases not matched to a gene: 5. The CDR3 totals 16 residues. The CDR3 DNA reads TGTGCCAGCAGCTTGAACCGGGACAGGGGCACAGATACGCAGTATTTT. It specifies CASSLNRDRGTDTQYF.